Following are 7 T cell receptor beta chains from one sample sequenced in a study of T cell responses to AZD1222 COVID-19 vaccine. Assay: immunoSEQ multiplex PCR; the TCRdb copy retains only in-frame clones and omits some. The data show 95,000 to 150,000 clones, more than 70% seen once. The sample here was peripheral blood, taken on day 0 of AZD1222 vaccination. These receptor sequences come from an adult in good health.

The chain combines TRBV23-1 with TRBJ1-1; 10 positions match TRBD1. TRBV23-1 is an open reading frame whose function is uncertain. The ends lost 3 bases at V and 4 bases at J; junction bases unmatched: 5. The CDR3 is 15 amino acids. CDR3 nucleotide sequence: TGCGCCAGCAGTCATAATCGGGACAGGGGCACTGAAGCTTTCTTT. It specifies CASSHNRDRGTEAFF.

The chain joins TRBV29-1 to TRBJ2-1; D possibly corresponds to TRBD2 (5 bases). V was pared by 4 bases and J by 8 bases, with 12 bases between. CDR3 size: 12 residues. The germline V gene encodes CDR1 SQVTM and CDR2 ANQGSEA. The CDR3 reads CSVGGIGDEQFF. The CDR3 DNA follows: TGCAGCGTTGGCGGTATCGGGGATGAGCAGTTCTTC.

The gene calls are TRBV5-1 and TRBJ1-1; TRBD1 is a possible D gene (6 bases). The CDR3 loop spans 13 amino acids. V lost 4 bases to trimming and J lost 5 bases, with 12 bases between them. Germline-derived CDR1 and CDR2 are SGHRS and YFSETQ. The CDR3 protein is CASSLYRETEAFF. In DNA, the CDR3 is TGCGCCAGCAGCCTGTACAGGGAAACTGAAGCTTTCTTT.

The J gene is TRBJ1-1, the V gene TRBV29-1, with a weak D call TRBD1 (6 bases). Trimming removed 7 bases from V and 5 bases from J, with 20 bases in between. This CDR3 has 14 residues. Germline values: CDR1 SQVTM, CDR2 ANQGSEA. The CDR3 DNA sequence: TGCAGCGGGAAAGAACGGGGGCTTAGGACTGAAGCTTTCTTT. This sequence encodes CSGKERGLRTEAFF. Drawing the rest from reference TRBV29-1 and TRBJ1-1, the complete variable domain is SAVISQKPSRDICQRGTSLTIQCQVDSQVTMMFWYRQQPGQSLTLIATANQGSEATYESGFVIDKFPISRPNLTFSTLTVSNMSPEDSSIYLCSGKERGLRTEAFFGQGTRLTVV.

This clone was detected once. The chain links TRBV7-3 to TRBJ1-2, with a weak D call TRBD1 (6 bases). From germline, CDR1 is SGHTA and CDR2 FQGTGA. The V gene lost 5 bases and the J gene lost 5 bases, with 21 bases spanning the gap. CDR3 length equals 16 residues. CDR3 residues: CASSPAGTGSTYGYTF. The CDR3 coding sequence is TGTGCCAGCAGCCCGGCCGGTACAGGGTCGACTTATGGCTACACCTTC.

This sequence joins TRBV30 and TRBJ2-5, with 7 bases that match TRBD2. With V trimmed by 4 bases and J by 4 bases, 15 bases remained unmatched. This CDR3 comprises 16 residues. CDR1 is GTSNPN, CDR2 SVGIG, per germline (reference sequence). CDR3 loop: CAWTPASGGGRETQYF. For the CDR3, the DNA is TGTGCCTGGACCCCAGCGTCGGGCGGGGGTAGAGAGACCCAGTACTTC.

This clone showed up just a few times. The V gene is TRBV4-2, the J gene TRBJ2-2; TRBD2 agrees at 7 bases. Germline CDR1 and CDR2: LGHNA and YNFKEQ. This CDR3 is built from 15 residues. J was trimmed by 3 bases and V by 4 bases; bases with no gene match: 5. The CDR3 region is CASSLIAGHTGELFF. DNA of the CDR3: TGTGCCAGCAGCCTCATAGCGGGTCACACCGGGGAGCTGTTTTTT.